This T cell receptor (beta chain) was sequenced in a study of early T cells in non-severe SARS-CoV-2 infection. Unique molecular identifier tags were affixed to discrete cDNA molecules. TCRdb processed the 5' RACE reads anew with MiXCR; each CDR3 protein has one entry. The sample has just under 60,000 distinct CDR3 sequences, 8% to 9.5% seen once. This clonotype has just a few counts. No antigen is known for it. General study results and limits: Anti-spike CD8 specificities were favored by VDJdb matching, whose results missed private and CD4 specificities.

V was clipped by 4 bases and J by 0 bases, with 9 bases between them. Germline CDR1 LGHDT, CDR2 YNNKEL (reference sequence). The CDR3 is 15 residues long. This sequence was found in an adult who was a healthcare worker with PCR-confirmed SARS-CoV-2 infection or an uninfected control (not recorded which). The specimen was whole blood. The rearrangement uses TRBV3-1 and TRBJ2-2; D might be TRBD2 (6 bases). The CDR3: CASSRGTSNTGELFF. CDR3 sequence (DNA): TGTGCCAGCAGCCGTGGGACTTCGAACACCGGGGAGCTGTTTTTT.